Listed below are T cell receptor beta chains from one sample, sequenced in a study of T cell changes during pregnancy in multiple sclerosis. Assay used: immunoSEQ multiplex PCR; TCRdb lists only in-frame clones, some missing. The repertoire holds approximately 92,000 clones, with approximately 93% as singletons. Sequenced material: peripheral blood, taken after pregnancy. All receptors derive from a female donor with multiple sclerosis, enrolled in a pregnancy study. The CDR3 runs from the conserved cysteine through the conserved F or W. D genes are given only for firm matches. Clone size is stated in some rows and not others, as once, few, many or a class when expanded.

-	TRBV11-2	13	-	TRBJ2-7	TGTGCCAGCAGCTTTTCTACAAGCGACGAGCAGTACTTC	CASSFSTSDEQYF
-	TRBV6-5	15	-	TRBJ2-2	TGTGCCAGCAGTCTCCGTCAGGGGTCGCCCGGGGAGCTGTTTTTT	CASSLRQGSPGELFF
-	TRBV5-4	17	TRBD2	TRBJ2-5	TGTGCCAGCAGTGCCCGGACTAGCGGGACTATCTCATCGGCCCAGTACTTC	CASSARTSGTISSAQYF
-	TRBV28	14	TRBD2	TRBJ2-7	TGTGCCAGCAGCCAAAGGGGACTAGCGGACAGACAGTACTTC	CASSQRGLADRQYF
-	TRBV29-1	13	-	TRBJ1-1	TGCAGCGTTCTTAACCCGGGGATCCACGAAGCTTTCTTT	CSVLNPGIHEAFF
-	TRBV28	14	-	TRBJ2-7	TGTGCCAGCAGTCTACAGGATTTCCCCTACGAGCAGTACTTC	CASSLQDFPYEQYF
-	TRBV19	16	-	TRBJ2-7	TGTGCCAGTAGTATAACAGGTGTATATGGGTCCTACGAGCAGTACTTC	CASSITGVYGSYEQYF
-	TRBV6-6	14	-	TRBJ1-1	TGTGCCAGCATGGAGGCAGTGAAGAACACTGAAGCTTTCTTT	CASMEAVKNTEAFF
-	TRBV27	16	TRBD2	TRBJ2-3	TGTGCCAGCAGTGGCCGACTAGCGGGAAGCACAGATACGCAGTATTTT	CASSGRLAGSTDTQYF
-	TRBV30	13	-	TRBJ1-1	TGTGCCTGGAGTGAGGCAGGGGCCAGTGAAGCTTTCTTT	CAWSEAGASEAFF
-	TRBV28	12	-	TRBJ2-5	TGTGCCAGCAGTGCTACTATGGAGACCCAGTACTTC	CASSATMETQYF
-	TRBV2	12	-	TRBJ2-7	TGTGCCAGCAGCGGGAACGTGGGCGAGCAGTACTTC	CASSGNVGEQYF
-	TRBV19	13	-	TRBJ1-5	TGTGCCAGTAGTATGGCCCCAAATCAGCCCCAGCATTTT	CASSMAPNQPQHF
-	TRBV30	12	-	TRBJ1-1	TGTGCCTGGAGCCCTACCGGCACTGAAGCTTTCTTT	CAWSPTGTEAFF
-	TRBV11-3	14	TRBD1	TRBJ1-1	TGTGCCAGCAGCAAGACAGGGGGTAACACTGAAGCTTTCTTT	CASSKTGGNTEAFF
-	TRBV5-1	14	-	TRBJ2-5	TGCGCCAGCAGCTTGGAAAGGGGTCAAGAGACCCAGTACTTC	CASSLERGQETQYF
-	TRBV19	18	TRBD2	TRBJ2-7	TGTGCCAGTAGTATGAAGCATGAAGGGACTAGGTTAGCCTACGAGCAGTACTTC	CASSMKHEGTRLAYEQYF
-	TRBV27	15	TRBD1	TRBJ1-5	TGTGCCAGCAGTTGGACAGGGGGGAGCAATCAGCCCCAGCATTTT	CASSWTGGSNQPQHF
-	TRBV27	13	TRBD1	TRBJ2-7	TGTGCCAGCAGTTTTGGACAGGCCTACGAGCAGTACTTC	CASSFGQAYEQYF
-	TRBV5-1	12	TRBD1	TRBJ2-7	TGCGCCAGCAGCTTGGACAGGGGAAATCTGTACTTC	CASSLDRGNLYF
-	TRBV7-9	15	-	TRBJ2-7	TGTGCCAGCAGCTGGGGGCGAAGGGGTCTCTACGAGCAGTACTTC	CASSWGRRGLYEQYF
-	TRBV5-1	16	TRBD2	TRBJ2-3	TGCGCCAGCAGCTTGCCAGCGGGAGCGGGGACAGATACGCAGTATTTT	CASSLPAGAGTDTQYF
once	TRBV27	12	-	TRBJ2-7	TGTGCCAGCAGTCCGACAGGCTACGAGCAGTACTTC	CASSPTGYEQYF
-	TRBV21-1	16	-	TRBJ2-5	TGTGCCAGCAGCAAAGATGGGACAGGGTCCCAAGAGACCCAGTACTTC	CASSKDGTGSQETQYF
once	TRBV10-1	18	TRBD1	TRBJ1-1	TGCGCCAGCAGTGACCCAAGACAGGGTAGGACTTTGGACACTGAAGCTTTCTTT	CASSDPRQGRTLDTEAFF
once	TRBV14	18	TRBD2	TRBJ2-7	TGTGCCAGCAGCTGGGGTTGGAGCGGGGCTGAATCATCCTACGAGCAGTACTTC	CASSWGWSGAESSYEQYF
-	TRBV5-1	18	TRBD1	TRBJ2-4	TGCGCCAGCAGCGGTGACCGGGACAGGGGTCTAGCCAAAAACATTCAGTACTTC	CASSGDRDRGLAKNIQYF
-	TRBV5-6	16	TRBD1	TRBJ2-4	TGTGCCAGCAGCCCGGGACAGGGGACGGGGGGCTACATTCAGTACTTC	CASSPGQGTGGYIQYF
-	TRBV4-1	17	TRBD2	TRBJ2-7	TGCGCCAGCAGCCAAGAGAGTGTGGGGGAGGGCCACTACGAGCAGTACTTC	CASSQESVGEGHYEQYF
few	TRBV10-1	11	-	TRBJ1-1	TGCGCCAGCGGCAGTTTCGCTGAAGCTTTCTTT	CASGSFAEAFF
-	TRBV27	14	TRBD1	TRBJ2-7	TGTGCCAGCAGTTTAAAGACAGGGGGCTACGAGCAGTACTTC	CASSLKTGGYEQYF
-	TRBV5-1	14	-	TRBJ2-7	TGCGCCAGCAGCGTATCCGGGACATACTACGAGCAGTACTTC	CASSVSGTYYEQYF
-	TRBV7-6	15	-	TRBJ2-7	TGTGCCAGCAGCTTAGGCACAGAACTCTCCTACGAGCAGTACTTC	CASSLGTELSYEQYF
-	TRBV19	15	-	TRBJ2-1	TGTGCCAGTAGCCTAACGACTAACGCTTACAATGAGCAGTTCTTC	CASSLTTNAYNEQFF
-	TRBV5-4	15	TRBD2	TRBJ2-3	TGTGCCAGCAGCTTTAAGCGGGAGAGCACAGATACGCAGTATTTT	CASSFKRESTDTQYF
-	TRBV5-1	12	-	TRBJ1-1	TGCGCCAGCAGCCCTGGAGAGTTTGAAGCTTTCTTT	CASSPGEFEAFF
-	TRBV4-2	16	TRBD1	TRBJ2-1	TGTGCCAGCAGCCAAGGAGGAGGACAGGCGAGTAGTGGGCAGTTCTTC	CASSQGGGQASSGQFF
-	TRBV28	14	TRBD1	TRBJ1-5	TGTGCCAGCAGATGGGACAGTAGCAATCAGCCCCAGCATTTT	CASRWDSSNQPQHF
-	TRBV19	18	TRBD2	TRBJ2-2	TGTGCCAGTAGTATAGTTGCGGGAGTTGGATCGTTAGCCGGGGAGCTGTTTTTT	CASSIVAGVGSLAGELFF
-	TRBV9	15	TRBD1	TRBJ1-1	TGTGCCAGCAGCGTTAGGGGGCAATTGGTCACTGAAGCTTTCTTT	CASSVRGQLVTEAFF
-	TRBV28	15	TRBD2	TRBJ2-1	TGTGCCAGCGACTCTAGACTAGCGGGAGAAGAGGAGCAGTTCTTC	CASDSRLAGEEEQFF
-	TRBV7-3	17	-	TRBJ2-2	TGTGCCAGCAGCTTAACGGGGGCCAGGGTTAACACCGGGGAGCTGTTTTTT	CASSLTGARVNTGELFF
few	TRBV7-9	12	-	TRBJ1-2	TGTGCCAGCAGCACAGGGCCCTATGGCTACACCTTC	CASSTGPYGYTF
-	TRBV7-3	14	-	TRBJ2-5	TGTGCCAGCAGCTTTACAGGGCTGGCGGAGACCCAGTACTTC	CASSFTGLAETQYF
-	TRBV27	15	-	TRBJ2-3	TGTGCCAGCAGTTTCTTCCTGACTAGCACAGATACGCAGTATTTT	CASSFFLTSTDTQYF
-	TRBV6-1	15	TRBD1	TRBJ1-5	TGTGCCAGCAGCCGCACAGGGGGAGAGGGTCAGCCCCAGCATTTT	CASSRTGGEGQPQHF
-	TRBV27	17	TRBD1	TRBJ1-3	TGTGCCAGCAGTTTAAGGGGACAGGGTAGCTCTGGAAACACCATATATTTT	CASSLRGQGSSGNTIYF
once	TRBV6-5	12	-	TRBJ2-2	TGTGCCAGCAGTTACATGGGGGGAGGGCTGTTTTTT	CASSYMGGGLFF
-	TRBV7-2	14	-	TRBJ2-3	TGTGCCAGCCGGTGGCGGTCTAGCACAGATACGCAGTATTTT	CASRWRSSTDTQYF
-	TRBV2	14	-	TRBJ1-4	TGTGCCAGCAGGGAGAGGGGGATACATGAAAAACTGTTTTTT	CASRERGIHEKLFF